Sequencing of this T cell receptor (beta chain) was carried out in a study of T cells in Graves' hyperthyroidism and ophthalmopathy. Whole-study results and caveats: Most thyroid clonotypes that were expanded above 0.001 also turned up in blood.

The investigators amplified TCR beta CDR3 regions from RNA transcripts. A set of HTBI primers served as the primers for a first-round RT-PCR of the TCR CDR3. In TCRdb, the multiplex PCR reads were re-called with MiXCR into one record per CDR3 protein. The sample lists 95,000 to 100,000 distinct CDR3 sequences, approximately 56% occurring once. Trimming took off 0 bases at V and 0 bases at J, with 7 bases between the two ends. The CDR3 length is 15 residues. CDR1 and CDR2 (germline): SGHTS, YDEGEE. Those with hyperthyroidism were 18 to 65 years old, newly diagnosed, and ill for under 2 months. Patients were excluded because of uncontrolled infection, other autoimmune disease, pregnancy or lactation. Used for diagnoses were clinical symptoms, serum thyroxine and TRAb, thyroid ultrasound and orbital computed tomography. This clonotype came up many times. Its antigen is undetermined.

V and J are TRBV5-8 and TRBJ1-5; no clear D. What was sequenced was blood. This receptor was obtained from a middle-aged woman with Graves' hyperthyroidism. The CDR3 loop is CASSLGYNSNQPQHF. For the CDR3, the DNA is TGTGCCAGCAGCTTGGGATACAATAGCAATCAGCCCCAGCATTTT.